These 27 T cell receptor beta chains were all obtained from the same sample, sequenced in a study of T cell changes during pregnancy in multiple sclerosis (dated by TCRdb to between 2018 and 2021). The library was built by means of the immunoSEQ multiplex PCR assay. The immuneACCESS repertoire file appears here via TCRdb, limited to in-frame rearrangements. These files lack a portion of the clones; in checked studies, under half of the deficit traces to unresolved V genes, and the cause of the others is not known. In all, the sample holds roughly 80,000 clones, and around 92% of those were seen once. The top ten hold over 1.3% of the sample. The sample consisted of peripheral blood, taken before pregnancy. All receptors derive from a female donor with multiple sclerosis, enrolled in a pregnancy study.

This sequence joins TRBV9 and TRBJ2-3; 8 nucleotides agree with TRBD2. Germline values: CDR1 SGDLS, CDR2 YYNGEE. This CDR3 is 18 amino acids long. After removal of 0 bases from V and 4 bases from J, the junction contained 13 bases not matched to a gene. DNA for the CDR3: TGTGCCAGCAGCGTAGAGGCGGGGGGCGGGGGGTTACCAGATACGCAGTATTTT. Residues: CASSVEAGGGGLPDTQYF.

The chain uses TRBV6-5 and TRBJ2-7, with a weak D call TRBD1 (7 bases). V lost 4 bases to trimming and J lost 4 bases, with 14 bases between them. CDR1 and CDR2 from the germline V gene are MNHEY and SVGAGI. The CDR3 is made up of 14 amino acids. In nucleotides, the CDR3 is TGTGCCAGCAGTTTGTCCAGGGGGGTTTACGAGCAGTACTTC. This gives the protein CASSLSRGVYEQYF.

J is TRBJ1-1 and V is TRBV7-2, with D perhaps TRBD1 (6 bases). Trimming stripped 1 base from V and 6 bases from J, with 12 bases between. CDR1 is SGHTA, CDR2 FQGNSA, per germline. The CDR3 covers 14 residues. The CDR3 is CASSLEQGSPEAFF. As DNA, the CDR3 is TGTGCCAGCAGCTTAGAGCAGGGGTCCCCTGAAGCTTTCTTT.

DNA for the CDR3: TGTGCCAGCAGCCTACCTATGGAAGCGGGCCAAGAGACCCAGTACTTC. It is translated as CASSLPMEAGQETQYF. The V and J genes are TRBV6-6 and TRBJ2-5; possible D gene TRBD2, 6 bases. V lost 6 bases and J lost 1, with 18 bases in between. The CDR3 contains 16 residues. Germline CDR1 and CDR2: MNHNY and SVGAGI (reference sequence).

In its sample, this clone was seen once. The gene calls are TRBV2 and TRBJ2-5; D possibly corresponds to TRBD1 (6 bases). Germline CDR1 and CDR2: SNHLY and FYNNEI. CDR3 length: 19 amino acids. V was trimmed by 6 bases and J by 1 base, leaving 27 bases between them. CDR3 in amino acids: CASRIDRRRFLGGQETQYF. In DNA, the CDR3 is TGTGCCAGCAGAATCGACAGGAGACGATTCTTGGGCGGCCAAGAGACCCAGTACTTC. Variable domain in full (rest from reference TRBV2 and TRBJ2-5): EPEVTQTPSHQVTQMGQEVILRCVPISNHLYFYWYRQILGQKVEFLVSFYNNEISEKSEIFDDQFSVERPDGSNFTLKIRSTKLEDSAMYFCASRIDRRRFLGGQETQYFGPGTRLLVL.

Only a few counts were recorded for this clone. V and J are TRBV30 and TRBJ1-1; D is unclear. The CDR3 has 14 residues. Germline CDR1 GTSNPN, CDR2 SVGIG (reference sequence). With 2 bases removed from V and 1 base from J, the gap between germline ends came to 11 bases. DNA for the CDR3: TGTGCCTGGAGTCACGGGGTTCCGAACACTGAAGCTTTCTTT. It encodes CAWSHGVPNTEAFF.

The rearrangement links TRBV2 to TRBJ1-1; TRBD1 matches at 9 bases. With V trimmed by 7 bases and J by 4 bases, 7 bases remained unmatched. The germline CDR1 and CDR2 sequences are SNHLY and FYNNEI. There are 14 residues in the CDR3. The CDR3 region has the DNA TGTGCCAGCAAGAGGACGGACAGGGGCACTGAAGCTTTCTTT. Residues: CASKRTDRGTEAFF.

The rearrangement links TRBV28 to TRBJ1-1, with D possibly matching TRBD1 (6 bases). The CDR3 totals 12 residues. Trimming removed 2 bases from V and 11 bases from J, with 12 bases in between. Germline lookup yields CDR1 MDHEN and CDR2 SYDVKM. The DNA for the CDR3 is TGTGCCAGCAGTTTAGGGGGGGCCGAGGCTTTCTTT. Residues: CASSLGGAEAFF.

This chain uses TRBV6-5 with TRBJ2-5; a weak D match, TRBD1 (6 bases). V dropped 10 bases and J dropped 1 base, with 10 bases sitting between them. Germline V gene data show CDR1 as MNHEY and CDR2 as SVGAGI. The CDR3 contains 12 residues. The CDR3, as DNA: TGTGCCACCGGGACAAGCCAAGAGACCCAGTACTTC. This translates into CATGTSQETQYF.

The chain has TRBV27 and TRBJ2-1; perhaps TRBD1 as D (6 bases). The V and J ends lost 5 bases and 1 base respectively, with 12 bases between them. Per germline, CDR1 MNHEY and CDR2 SMNVEV (reference sequence). This CDR3 is 15 amino acids long. The CDR3 region has the DNA TGTGCCAGCAGTGTCACAGGGTCATCCTACAATGAGCAGTTCTTC. Translating it yields CASSVTGSSYNEQFF.

V and J are TRBV6-1 and TRBJ2-5; the D is unclear. The CDR3 is 12 residues long. Germline V gene lookup returns CDR1 MNHNS and CDR2 SASEGT. The germline V and J ends were trimmed by 7 bases and 14 bases, with 20 bases remaining between them. The CDR3 DNA reads TGTGCCAGCAATGGGCACAGCATGAACTTCTACTTC. As protein: CASNGHSMNFYF.

This chain connects TRBV19 to TRBJ2-1, with 9 bases identical to TRBD1. The CDR3 spans 15 residues. The germline V gene has CDR1 LNHDA and CDR2 SQIVND (reference sequence). J lost 4 bases, V lost 6 bases, and 7 bases had no gene match. CDR3 nucleotide sequence: TGTGCCAGTAGGGATACAGGGGGCTCATACAATGAGCAGTTCTTC. Its protein product is CASRDTGGSYNEQFF.

This chain connects TRBV2 to TRBJ1-4; D perhaps matches TRBD1 (5 bases). Trimming took off 8 bases at V and 5 bases at J, with 12 bases between the two ends. Looked up from germline, CDR1 is SNHLY and CDR2 is FYNNEI. This CDR3 has 13 amino acids. The CDR3 bases are TGTGCCAGCCATCAGGGAATAAATGAAAAACTGTTTTTT. This encodes CASHQGINEKLFF.

V gene TRBV6-5 combines with J gene TRBJ2-2, with 8 nucleotides matching TRBD1. This CDR3 is 14 amino acids long. Germline V gene data show CDR1 as MNHEY and CDR2 as SVGAGI. Trimming took 6 bases from V and 1 from J; bases not matched to a gene: 1. DNA for the CDR3: TGTGCCAGCAGAGGGACAGGGAACACCGGGGAGCTGTTTTTT. Translation gives CASRGTGNTGELFF.

The rearrangement links TRBV7-8 to TRBJ2-7, with D possibly matching TRBD1 (6 bases). The V gene's germline CDR1 is SGHVS and CDR2 FQNEAQ. Trimming stripped 5 bases from V and 1 base from J, with 18 bases between. The CDR3 runs 16 residues. This CDR3 reads CASSIIRGSRSYEQYF. Here the CDR3 DNA reads TGTGCCAGCAGCATAATCAGGGGAAGTAGGTCCTACGAGCAGTACTTC.

The chain has TRBV7-3 and TRBJ2-7; 7 positions agree with TRBD1. The germline V gene encodes CDR1 SGHTA and CDR2 FQGTGA. The CDR3 has 14 amino acids. V was pared by 7 bases and J by 5 bases, with 11 bases of the junction left unmatched. The CDR3 protein is CASTEQGSRDEQYF. DNA for the CDR3: TGTGCCAGCACCGAACAGGGGTCCCGGGACGAGCAGTACTTC.

This CDR3 reads CASSLAGVTMNTEAFF. CDR3 nucleotide sequence: TGTGCCAGCAGCTTGGCCGGGGTCACCATGAACACTGAAGCTTTCTTT. The J gene is TRBJ1-1, the V gene TRBV5-8, with no clear D. The germline V and J ends were trimmed by 0 bases and 0 bases, with 12 bases remaining between them. Germline assignment: CDR1 SGHTS and CDR2 YDEGEE. The CDR3 covers 16 residues.

The chain links TRBV18 to TRBJ1-1; no firm D call. The V gene lost 3 bases and the J gene lost 3 bases, with 8 bases spanning the gap. The CDR3 has 13 residues. Germline CDR1 KGHSH, CDR2 LQKENI. The CDR3 sequence: CASSPRGDTEAFF. DNA of the CDR3: TGTGCCAGCTCACCTCGCGGGGACACTGAAGCTTTCTTT.

This chain uses TRBV13 with TRBJ1-1, with TRBD1 as a possible D gene (6 bases). Germline assignment: CDR1 PRHDT and CDR2 FYEKMQ (reference sequence). The CDR3 covers 13 residues. V dropped 4 bases and J dropped 1 base, with 7 bases sitting between them. CDR3 amino acids: CASSSDRNTEAFF. DNA of the CDR3: TGTGCCAGCAGCTCGGACAGGAACACTGAAGCTTTCTTT.

The chain employs TRBV6-4 and TRBJ1-6; D gene ambiguous. The CDR3 runs to 13 residues. Trimming shortened V by 8 bases and J by 9 bases, and 14 bases separated the two germline ends. Per germline, CDR1 MRHNA and CDR2 SNTAGT. The CDR3 region is CASAGSMGSPLHF. As DNA, the CDR3 is TGTGCCAGCGCCGGGTCCATGGGTTCACCCCTCCACTTT.

J is TRBJ2-3 and V is TRBV25-1; TRBD1 might be the D (5 bases). The CDR3 totals 13 residues. The V end lost 4 bases, the J end lost 3 bases, and 8 bases lay between the germline ends. CDR1 is MGHDK and CDR2 is SYGVNS in the germline V gene. CDR3 amino acids: CASSGSGTDTQYF. The CDR3 nucleotides read TGTGCCAGCAGTGGATCAGGGACAGATACGCAGTATTTT.

This clone was observed a single time. The V gene is TRBV5-4, the J gene TRBJ1-4; D is unclear. Germline V CDR1 and CDR2: SGHNT, YYREEE (reference sequence). There are 15 residues in the CDR3. The germline V and J ends were trimmed by 4 bases and 2 bases, with 12 bases remaining between them. This CDR3 is CASSRSLGTNEKLFF. CDR3 sequence (DNA): TGTGCCAGCAGCCGGAGTCTTGGGACTAATGAAAAACTGTTTTTT.

This chain connects TRBV18 to TRBJ2-7, with a tentative D call TRBD2 (5 bases). The germline CDR1 and CDR2 sequences are KGHSH and LQKENI. The CDR3 covers 15 residues. V was pared by 3 bases and J by 2 bases, with 14 bases between. This CDR3 is CASSPPGKSAYEQYF. CDR3 DNA sequence: TGTGCCAGCTCACCTCCGGGGAAGAGTGCCTACGAGCAGTACTTC.

The J gene is TRBJ2-7, the V gene TRBV2; TRBD2 matches at 9 bases. Germline V lookup: CDR1 SNHLY, CDR2 FYNNEI. V lost 8 bases and J lost 2; bases outside the gene matches: 7. The CDR3 sequence is 14 residues long. The CDR3 region has the DNA TGTGCCAGCGAAGGCGGGGGGGACCCCTACGAGCAGTACTTC. This encodes CASEGGGDPYEQYF.

This chain uses TRBV19 with TRBJ1-3; TRBD1 agrees at 9 bases. Per the germline V gene, CDR1 is LNHDA and CDR2 is SQIVND (reference sequence). Unmatched junction bases numbered 7, after V lost 3 bases and J lost 4 bases. The CDR3 sequence is 16 residues long. This CDR3 is CASSMVQGATGNTIYF. DNA for the CDR3: TGTGCCAGTAGTATGGTACAGGGGGCAACAGGAAACACCATATATTTT.

The count of this clone is one. The V and J genes are TRBV4-1 and TRBJ2-3, with 11 bases fitting TRBD2. V trimming: 0 bases; J trimming: 0 bases; junction bases outside the gene matches: 11. Germline assignment: CDR1 MGHRA and CDR2 YSYEKL. CDR3 size: 20 residues. CDR3 sequence: CASSQDWLAGGLSSTDTQYF. The CDR3 DNA sequence: TGCGCCAGCAGCCAAGATTGGCTAGCGGGGGGATTATCGAGCACAGATACGCAGTATTTT.

This clone was seen a handful of times. V is TRBV27 and J is TRBJ1-6, with 12 bases identical to TRBD1. CDR1 and CDR2 from the germline V gene are MNHEY and SMNVEV (reference sequence). The CDR3 runs to 17 residues. V gave up 2 bases and J gave up 7 bases; unmatched junction bases: 6. CDR3 amino acids: CASSLRPGTGGNSPLHF. The CDR3 nucleotides are TGTGCCAGCAGTTTACGTCCCGGGACAGGGGGCAATTCACCCCTCCACTTT.